Below are 2 T cell receptor beta chains sequenced from a single sample in a study of early T cells in non-severe SARS-CoV-2 infection (TCRdb year 2021). The library was obtained by 5' RACE. Sequenced on a NextSeq 500. TCRdb reprocessing: public reads trimmed at Q25 with fastp, clones called with MiXCR, in-frame beta chains kept. One record per CDR3 amino acid sequence lists the most common genes and DNA. Here the sample has 40,000 to 55,000 distinct CDR3 sequences; about 13% occur a single time. About 10% of the sample is taken by the ten largest. The sample was whole blood. Source of these receptors: an adult who was a healthcare worker with PCR-confirmed SARS-CoV-2 infection or an uninfected control (not recorded which).

This clonotype was detected only a few times. The chain combines TRBV7-2 with TRBJ1-4; tentative D call: TRBD1 (5 bases). There are 16 residues in the CDR3. Germline CDR1 and CDR2: SGHTA and FQGNSA. V was shortened by 2 bases and J by 10 bases, with 20 bases between the two germline ends. In DNA, the CDR3 is TGTGCCAGCAGCTTATACGGTATCGGAACAGGAGGAAAACTGTTTTTT. It translates to CASSLYGIGTGGKLFF.

The CDR3 nucleotides read TGCAGCGTTGATGGACAGGGGCGGAATACGCAGTATTTT. Translated: CSVDGQGRNTQYF. The genes are TRBV29-1 and TRBJ2-3, with 9 bases fitting TRBD1. Germline trimming cut 3 bases from V and 7 bases from J; bases unmatched to any gene: 5. Germline-derived CDR1 and CDR2 are SQVTM and ANQGSEA. The CDR3 consists of 13 residues.